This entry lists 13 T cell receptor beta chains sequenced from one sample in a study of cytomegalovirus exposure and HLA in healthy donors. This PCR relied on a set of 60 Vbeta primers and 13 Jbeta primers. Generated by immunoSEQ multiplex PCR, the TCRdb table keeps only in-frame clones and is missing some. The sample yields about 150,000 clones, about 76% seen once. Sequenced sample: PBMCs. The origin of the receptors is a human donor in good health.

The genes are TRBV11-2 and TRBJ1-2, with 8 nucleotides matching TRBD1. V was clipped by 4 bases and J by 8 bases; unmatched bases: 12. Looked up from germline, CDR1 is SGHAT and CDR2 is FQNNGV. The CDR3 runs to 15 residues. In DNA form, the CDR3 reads TGTGCCAGCAGCTCCCAGGGGGCTAGTATTTTGGGCTACACCTTC. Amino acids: CASSSQGASILGYTF.

The CDR3 spells CAIRDLSGGAYNEQFF. The CDR3 nucleotides are TGTGCCATCAGGGACCTAAGCGGGGGGGCCTACAATGAGCAGTTCTTC. The V and J genes are TRBV10-3 and TRBJ2-1; TRBD2 matches 10 bases. V lost 6 bases to trimming and J lost 2 bases; unmatched junction nucleotides: 7. This CDR3 contains 16 residues. Germline-derived CDR1 and CDR2 are ENHRY and SYGVKD.

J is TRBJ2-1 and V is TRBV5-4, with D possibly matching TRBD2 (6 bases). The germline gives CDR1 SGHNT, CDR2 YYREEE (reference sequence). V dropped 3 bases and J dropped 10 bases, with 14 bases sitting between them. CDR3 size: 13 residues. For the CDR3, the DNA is TGTGCCAGCAGCTGGGGAGCAAGCGGGGAGCAGTTCTTC. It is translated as CASSWGASGEQFF.

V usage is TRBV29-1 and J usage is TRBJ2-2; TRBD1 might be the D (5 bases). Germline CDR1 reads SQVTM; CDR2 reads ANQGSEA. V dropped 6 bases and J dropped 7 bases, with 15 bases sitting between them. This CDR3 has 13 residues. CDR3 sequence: CSVSGPDIGELFF. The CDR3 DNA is TGCAGCGTCTCAGGGCCGGACATCGGGGAGCTGTTTTTT.

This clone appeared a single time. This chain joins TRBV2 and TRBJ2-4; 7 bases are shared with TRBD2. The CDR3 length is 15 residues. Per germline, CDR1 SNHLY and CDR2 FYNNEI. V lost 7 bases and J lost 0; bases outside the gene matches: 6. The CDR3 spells CASTSSGLAKNIQYF. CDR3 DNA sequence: TGTGCCAGCACTTCTAGCGGACTAGCCAAAAACATTCAGTACTTC.

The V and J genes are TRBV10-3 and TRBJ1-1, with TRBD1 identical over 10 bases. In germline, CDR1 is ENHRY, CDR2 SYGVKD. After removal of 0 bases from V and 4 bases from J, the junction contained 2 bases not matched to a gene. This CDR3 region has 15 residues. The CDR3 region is CAISESGTGATEAFF. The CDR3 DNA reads TGTGCCATCAGTGAGTCGGGGACAGGGGCCACTGAAGCTTTCTTT.

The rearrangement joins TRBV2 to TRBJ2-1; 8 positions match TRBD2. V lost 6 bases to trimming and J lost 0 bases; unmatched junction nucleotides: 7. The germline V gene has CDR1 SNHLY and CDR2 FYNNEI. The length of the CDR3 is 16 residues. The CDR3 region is CASSFLSGDSYNEQFF. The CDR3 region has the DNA TGTGCCAGCAGCTTCCTTAGCGGGGACTCCTACAATGAGCAGTTCTTC.

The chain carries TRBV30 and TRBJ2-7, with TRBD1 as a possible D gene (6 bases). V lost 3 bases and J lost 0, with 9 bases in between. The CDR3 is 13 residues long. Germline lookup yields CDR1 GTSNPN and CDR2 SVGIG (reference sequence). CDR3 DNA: TGTGCCTGGAGCCAGGACAGCTCCTACGAGCAGTACTTC. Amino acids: CAWSQDSSYEQYF.

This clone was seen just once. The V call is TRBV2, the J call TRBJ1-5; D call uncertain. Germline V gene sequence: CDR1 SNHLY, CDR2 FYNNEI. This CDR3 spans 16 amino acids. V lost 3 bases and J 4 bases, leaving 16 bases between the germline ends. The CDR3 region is CASSERTGSENQPQHF. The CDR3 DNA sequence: TGTGCCAGCAGTGAGCGAACGGGGTCTGAAAATCAGCCCCAGCATTTT.

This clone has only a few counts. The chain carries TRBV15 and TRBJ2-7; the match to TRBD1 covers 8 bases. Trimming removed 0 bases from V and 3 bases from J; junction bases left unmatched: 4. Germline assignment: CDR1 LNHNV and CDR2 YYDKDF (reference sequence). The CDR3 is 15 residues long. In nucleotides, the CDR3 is TGTGCCACCAGCAGAGACCGACAGGGGTTCTACGAGCAGTACTTC. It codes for CATSRDRQGFYEQYF.

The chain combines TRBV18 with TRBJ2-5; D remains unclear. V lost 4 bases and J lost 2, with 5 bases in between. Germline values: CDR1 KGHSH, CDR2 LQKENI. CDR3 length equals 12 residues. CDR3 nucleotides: TGTGCCAGCTCACTCAAACAAGAGACCCAGTACTTC. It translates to CASSLKQETQYF.

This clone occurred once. The CDR3 loop reads CASSSGQGAYGYTF. The CDR3 DNA is TGTGCCAGCAGCTCAGGACAGGGGGCCTATGGCTACACCTTC. This chain joins TRBV7-2 and TRBJ1-2; 11 nucleotides line up with TRBD1. V lost 4 bases, J lost 4 bases, and 2 bases stayed unmatched. Germline-derived CDR1 and CDR2 are SGHTA and FQGNSA. The CDR3 runs 14 residues. Based on the CDR3 plus reference TRBV7-2 and TRBJ1-2, the full variable domain is GAGVSQSPSNKVTEKGKDVELRCDPISGHTALYWYRQSLGQGLEFLIYFQGNSAPDKSGLPSDRFSAERTGGSVSTLTIQRTQQEDSAVYLCASSSGQGAYGYTFGSGTRLTVV.

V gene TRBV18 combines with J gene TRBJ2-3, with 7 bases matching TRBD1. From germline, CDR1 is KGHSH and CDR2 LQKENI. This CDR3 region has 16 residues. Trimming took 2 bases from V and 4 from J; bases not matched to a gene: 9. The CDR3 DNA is TGTGCCAGCTCACCAAGGAACAGGGGTGAGGCAGATACGCAGTATTTT. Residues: CASSPRNRGEADTQYF. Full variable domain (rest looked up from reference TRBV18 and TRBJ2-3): NAGVMQNPRHLVRRRGQEARLRCSPMKGHSHVYWYRQLPEEGLKFMVYLQKENIIDESGMPKERFSAEFPKEGPSILRIQQVVRGDSAAYFCASSPRNRGEADTQYFGPGTRLTVL.